This T cell receptor beta chain was captured by sequencing in a study of shared clonotypes between healthy human individuals. Sequencing used immunoSEQ multiplex PCR; TCRdb keeps in-frame clones, though not all of them. The sample lists approximately 2.3 million clones, approximately 93% seen once, with 0.35% to 0.45% in the top ten. This CDR3 spans 14 amino acids. With 1 base removed from V and 7 bases from J, the gap between germline ends came to 12 bases. CDR1 SGHRS and CDR2 YFSETQ come from the germline V gene. The sequence derives from a man aged 18-30 years in good health. Some clones in this sample may be carry-over from other donors' samples. The sample comprised naive CD4+ T cells from PBMCs. Subset of the sample: CD45RA+ positively selected. The chain employs TRBV5-1 and TRBJ1-5, with D perhaps TRBD1 (6 bases). CDR3 DNA sequence: TGCGCCAGCAGCTTGTACGGAGGGGGGCAGCCCCAGCATTTT. As protein: CASSLYGGGQPQHF.